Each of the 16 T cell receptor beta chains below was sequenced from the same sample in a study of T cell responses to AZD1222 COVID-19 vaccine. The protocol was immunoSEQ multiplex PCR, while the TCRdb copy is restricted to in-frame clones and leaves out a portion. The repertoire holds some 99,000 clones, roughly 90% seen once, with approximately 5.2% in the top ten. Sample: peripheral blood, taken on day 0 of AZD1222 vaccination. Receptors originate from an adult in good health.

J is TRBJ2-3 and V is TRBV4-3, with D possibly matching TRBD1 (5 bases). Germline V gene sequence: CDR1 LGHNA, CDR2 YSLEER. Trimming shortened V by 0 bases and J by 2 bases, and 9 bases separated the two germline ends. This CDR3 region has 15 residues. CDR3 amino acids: CASSQDRVDTDTQYF. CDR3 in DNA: TGCGCCAGCAGCCAAGACAGGGTAGACACAGATACGCAGTATTTT.

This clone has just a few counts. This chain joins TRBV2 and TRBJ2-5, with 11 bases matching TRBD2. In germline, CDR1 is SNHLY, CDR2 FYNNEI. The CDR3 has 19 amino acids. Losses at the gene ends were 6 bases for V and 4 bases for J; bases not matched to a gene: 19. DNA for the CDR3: TGTGCCAGCAGGGATCCACTCCTAGCGGGGGGCCGCCCGGGAGAGACCCAGTACTTC. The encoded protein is CASRDPLLAGGRPGETQYF.

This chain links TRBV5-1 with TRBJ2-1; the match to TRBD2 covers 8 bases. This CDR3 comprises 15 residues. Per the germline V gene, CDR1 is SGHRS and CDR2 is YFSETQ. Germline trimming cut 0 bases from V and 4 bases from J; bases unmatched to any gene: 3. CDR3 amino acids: CASSLGASGYNEQFF. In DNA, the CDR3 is TGCGCCAGCAGCTTGGGGGCTAGCGGGTACAATGAGCAGTTCTTC.

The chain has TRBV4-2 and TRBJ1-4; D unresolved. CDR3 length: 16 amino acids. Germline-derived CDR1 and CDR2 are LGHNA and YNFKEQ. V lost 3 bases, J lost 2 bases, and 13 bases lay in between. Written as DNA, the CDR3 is TGTGCCAGCAGCCAGGGATGGGGAACGACTAATGAAAAACTGTTTTTT. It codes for CASSQGWGTTNEKLFF.

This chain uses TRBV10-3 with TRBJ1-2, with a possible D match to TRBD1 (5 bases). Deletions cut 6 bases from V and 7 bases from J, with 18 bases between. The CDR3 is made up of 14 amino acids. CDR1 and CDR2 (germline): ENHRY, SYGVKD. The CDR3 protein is CAIRITGSAFGYTF. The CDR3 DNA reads TGTGCCATCAGGATCACAGGAAGCGCTTTTGGCTACACCTTC.

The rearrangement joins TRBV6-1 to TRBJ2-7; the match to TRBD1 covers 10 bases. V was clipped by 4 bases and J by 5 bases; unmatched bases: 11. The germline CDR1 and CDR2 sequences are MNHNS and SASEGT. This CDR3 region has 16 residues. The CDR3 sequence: CASSAGHGTGDNEQYF. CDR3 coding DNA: TGTGCCAGCAGTGCAGGACACGGGACAGGGGATAACGAGCAGTACTTC.

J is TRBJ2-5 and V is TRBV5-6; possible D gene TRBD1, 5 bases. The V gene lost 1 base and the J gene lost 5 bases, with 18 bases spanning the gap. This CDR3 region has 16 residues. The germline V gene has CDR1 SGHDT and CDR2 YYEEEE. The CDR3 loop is CASSLSGNPSTETQYF. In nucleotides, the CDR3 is TGTGCCAGCAGCTTGTCAGGGAACCCCTCAACGGAGACCCAGTACTTC.

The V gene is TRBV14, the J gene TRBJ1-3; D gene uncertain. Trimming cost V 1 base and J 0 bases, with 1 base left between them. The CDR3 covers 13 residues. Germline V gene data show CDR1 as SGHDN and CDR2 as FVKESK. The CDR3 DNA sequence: TGTGCCAGCAGCCAAGCCTCTGGAAACACCATATATTTT. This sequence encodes CASSQASGNTIYF. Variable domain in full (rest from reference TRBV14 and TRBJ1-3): EAGVTQFPSHSVIEKGQTVTLRCDPISGHDNLYWYRRVMGKEIKFLLHFVKESKQDESGMPNNRFLAERTGGTYSTLKVQPAELEDSGVYFCASSQASGNTIYFGEGSWLTVV.

DNA for the CDR3: TGTGCCAGCAGCCCGGTTGGGACAAGAAATGAAAAACTGTTTTTT. This sequence encodes CASSPVGTRNEKLFF. The chain has TRBV13 and TRBJ1-4; D perhaps matches TRBD1 (6 bases). Trimming took 5 bases from V and 5 from J, leaving 15 bases between them. CDR1 is PRHDT and CDR2 is FYEKMQ in the germline V gene (reference sequence). The CDR3 contains 15 residues.

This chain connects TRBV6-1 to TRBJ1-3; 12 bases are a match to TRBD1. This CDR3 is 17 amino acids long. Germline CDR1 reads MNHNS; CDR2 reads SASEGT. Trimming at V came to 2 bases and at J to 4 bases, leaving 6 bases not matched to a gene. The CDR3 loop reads CASSEQAGQGAGNTIYF. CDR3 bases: TGTGCCAGCAGTGAACAAGCGGGACAGGGGGCCGGAAACACCATATATTTT.

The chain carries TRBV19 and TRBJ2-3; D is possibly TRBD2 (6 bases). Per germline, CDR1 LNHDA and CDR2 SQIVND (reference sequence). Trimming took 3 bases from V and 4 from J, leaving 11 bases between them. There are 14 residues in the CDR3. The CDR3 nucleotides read TGTGCCAGTAGTATTAGGACTAACCCAGATACGCAGTATTTT. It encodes CASSIRTNPDTQYF. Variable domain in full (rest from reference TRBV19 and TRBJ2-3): DGGITQSPKYLFRKEGQNVTLSCEQNLNHDAMYWYRQDPGQGLRLIYYSQIVNDFQKGDIAEGYSVSREKKESFPLTVTSAQKNPTAFYLCASSIRTNPDTQYFGPGTRLTVL.

For the CDR3, the DNA is TGTGCCAGCAGCTTAGGGAATAACCCCTTCACAGATACGCAGTATTTT. As protein: CASSLGNNPFTDTQYF. The gene calls are TRBV7-9 and TRBJ2-3, with D hard to call. The CDR3 runs to 16 residues. Germline CDR1 SEHNR, CDR2 FQNEAQ (reference sequence). The V gene lost 1 base and the J gene lost 2 bases, with 13 bases spanning the gap.

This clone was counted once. This CDR3 is CASSGGAGRTEAFF. CDR3 in DNA: TGTGCCAGCAGCGGGGGGGCGGGGCGCACTGAAGCTTTCTTT. The gene calls are TRBV6-2 or TRBV6-3 and TRBJ1-1; D is perhaps TRBD1 (6 bases). The germline gives CDR1 MNHEY, CDR2 SVGEGT. Trimming took off 6 bases at V and 4 bases at J, with 15 bases between the two ends. The CDR3 is 14 amino acids.

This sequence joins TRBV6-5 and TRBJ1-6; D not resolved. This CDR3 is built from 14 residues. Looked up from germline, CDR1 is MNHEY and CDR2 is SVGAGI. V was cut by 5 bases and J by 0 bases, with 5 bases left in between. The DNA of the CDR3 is TGTGCCAGCAGTACAAGCTCCTATAATTCACCCCTCCACTTT. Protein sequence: CASSTSSYNSPLHF.

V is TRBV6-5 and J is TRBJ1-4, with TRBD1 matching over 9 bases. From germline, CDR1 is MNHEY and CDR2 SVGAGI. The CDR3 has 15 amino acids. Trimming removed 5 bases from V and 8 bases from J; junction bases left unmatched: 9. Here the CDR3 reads CASSQQQGAWEKLFF. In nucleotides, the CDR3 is TGTGCCAGCAGTCAGCAACAGGGGGCCTGGGAAAAACTGTTTTTT.

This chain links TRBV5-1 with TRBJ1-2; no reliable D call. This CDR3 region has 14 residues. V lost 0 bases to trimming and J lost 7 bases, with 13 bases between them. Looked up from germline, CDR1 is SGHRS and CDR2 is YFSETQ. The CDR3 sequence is CASSLAARAGGYTF. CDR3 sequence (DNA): TGCGCCAGCAGCTTGGCGGCGCGGGCGGGTGGCTACACCTTC.